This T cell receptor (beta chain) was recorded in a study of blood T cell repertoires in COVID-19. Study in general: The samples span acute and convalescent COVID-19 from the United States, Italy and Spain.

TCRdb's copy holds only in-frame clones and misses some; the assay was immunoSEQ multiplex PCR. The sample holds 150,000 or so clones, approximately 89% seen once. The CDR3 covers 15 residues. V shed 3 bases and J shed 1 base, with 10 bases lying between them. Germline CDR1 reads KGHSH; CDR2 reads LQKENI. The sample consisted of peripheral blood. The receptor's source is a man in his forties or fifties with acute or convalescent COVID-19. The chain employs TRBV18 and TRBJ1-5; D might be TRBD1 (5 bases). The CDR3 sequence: CASSPLRGSNQPQHF. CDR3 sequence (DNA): TGTGCCAGCTCACCCTTGCGGGGCAGCAATCAGCCCCAGCATTTT.